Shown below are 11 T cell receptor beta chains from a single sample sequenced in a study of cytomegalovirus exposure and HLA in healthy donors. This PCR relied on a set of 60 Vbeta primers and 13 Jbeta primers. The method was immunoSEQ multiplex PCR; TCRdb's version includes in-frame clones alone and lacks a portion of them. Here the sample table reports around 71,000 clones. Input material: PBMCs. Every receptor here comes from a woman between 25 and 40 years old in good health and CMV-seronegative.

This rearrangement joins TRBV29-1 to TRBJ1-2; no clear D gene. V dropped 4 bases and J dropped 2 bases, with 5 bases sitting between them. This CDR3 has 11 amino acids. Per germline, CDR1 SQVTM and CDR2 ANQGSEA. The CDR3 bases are TGCAGCGTTGCGGAGAACTATGGCTACACCTTC. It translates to CSVAENYGYTF.

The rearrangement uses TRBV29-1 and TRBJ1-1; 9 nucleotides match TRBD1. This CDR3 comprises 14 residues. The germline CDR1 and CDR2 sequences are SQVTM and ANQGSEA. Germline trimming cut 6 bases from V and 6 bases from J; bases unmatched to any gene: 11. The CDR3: CSVGTGQGGPEAFF. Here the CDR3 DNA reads TGCAGCGTCGGGACAGGGCAAGGGGGCCCTGAAGCTTTCTTT.

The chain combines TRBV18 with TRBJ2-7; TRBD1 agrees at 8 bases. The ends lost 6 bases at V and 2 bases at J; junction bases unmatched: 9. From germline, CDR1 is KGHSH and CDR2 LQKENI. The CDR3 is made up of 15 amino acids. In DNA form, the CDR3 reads TGTGCCAGCTCCCCCGGGACAGGTTATCCCTACGAGCAGTACTTC. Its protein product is CASSPGTGYPYEQYF.

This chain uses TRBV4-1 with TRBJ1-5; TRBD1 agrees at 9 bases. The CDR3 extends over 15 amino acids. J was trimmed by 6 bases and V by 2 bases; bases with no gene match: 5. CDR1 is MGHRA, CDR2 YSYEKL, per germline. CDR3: CASSQTGQGSQPQHF. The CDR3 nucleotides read TGCGCCAGCAGCCAAACGGGACAGGGCAGTCAGCCCCAGCATTTT.

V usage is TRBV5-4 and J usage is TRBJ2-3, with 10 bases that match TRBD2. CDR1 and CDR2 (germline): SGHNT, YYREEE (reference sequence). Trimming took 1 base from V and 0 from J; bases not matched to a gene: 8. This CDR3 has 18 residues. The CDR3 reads CASSLRGLARPSTDTQYF. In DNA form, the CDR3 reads TGTGCCAGCAGCTTGAGGGGACTAGCGAGACCAAGCACAGATACGCAGTATTTT. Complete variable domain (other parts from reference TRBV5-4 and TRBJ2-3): ETGVTQSPTHLIKTRGQQVTLRCSSQSGHNTVSWYQQALGQGPQFIFQYYREEENGRGNFPPRFSGLQFPNYSSELNVNALELDDSALYLCASSLRGLARPSTDTQYFGPGTRLTVL.

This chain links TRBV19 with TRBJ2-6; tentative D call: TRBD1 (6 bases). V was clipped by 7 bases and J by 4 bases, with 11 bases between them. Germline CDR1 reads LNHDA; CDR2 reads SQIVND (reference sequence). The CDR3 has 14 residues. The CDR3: CASITGSGANVLTF. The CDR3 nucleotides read TGTGCCAGTATTACAGGGTCCGGGGCCAACGTCCTGACTTTC.

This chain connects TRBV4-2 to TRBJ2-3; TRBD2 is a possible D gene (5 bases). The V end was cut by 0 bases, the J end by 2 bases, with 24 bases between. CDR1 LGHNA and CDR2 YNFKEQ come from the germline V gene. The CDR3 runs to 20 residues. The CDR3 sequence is CASSQESFVGLARDTDTQYF. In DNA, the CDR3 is TGTGCCAGCAGCCAAGAGTCATTCGTAGGGTTAGCGAGGGACACAGATACGCAGTATTTT.

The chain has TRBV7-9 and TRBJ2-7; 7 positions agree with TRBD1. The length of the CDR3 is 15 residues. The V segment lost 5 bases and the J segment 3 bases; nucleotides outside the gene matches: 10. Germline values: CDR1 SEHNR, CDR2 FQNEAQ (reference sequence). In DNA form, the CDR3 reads TGTGCCAGCAGCCTACAGGGGTCCAAGATCTACGAGCAGTACTTC. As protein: CASSLQGSKIYEQYF. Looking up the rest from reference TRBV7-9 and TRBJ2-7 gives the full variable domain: DTGVSQNPRHKITKRGQNVTFRCDPISEHNRLYWYRQTLGQGPEFLTYFQNEAQLEKSRLLSDRFSAERPKGSFSTLEIQRTEQGDSAMYLCASSLQGSKIYEQYFGPGTRLTVT.

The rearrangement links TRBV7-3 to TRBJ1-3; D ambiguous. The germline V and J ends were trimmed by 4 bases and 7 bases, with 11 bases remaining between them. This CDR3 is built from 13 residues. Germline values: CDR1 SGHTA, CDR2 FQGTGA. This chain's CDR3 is CASSSYLRNTIYF. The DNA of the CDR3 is TGTGCCAGCAGCTCATACCTCAGGAACACCATATATTTT. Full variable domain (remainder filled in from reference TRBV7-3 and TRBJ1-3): GAGVSQTPSNKVTEKGKYVELRCDPISGHTALYWYRQSLGQGPEFLIYFQGTGAADDSGLPNDRFFAVRPEGSVSTLKIQRTERGDSAVYLCASSSYLRNTIYFGEGSWLTVV.

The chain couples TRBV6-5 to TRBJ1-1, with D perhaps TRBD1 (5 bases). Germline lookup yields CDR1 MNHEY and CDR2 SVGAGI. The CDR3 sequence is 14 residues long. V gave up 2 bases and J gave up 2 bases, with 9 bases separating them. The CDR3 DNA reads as TGTGCCAGCAGTTACCGCCAGGGAAACACTGAAGCTTTCTTT. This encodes CASSYRQGNTEAFF.

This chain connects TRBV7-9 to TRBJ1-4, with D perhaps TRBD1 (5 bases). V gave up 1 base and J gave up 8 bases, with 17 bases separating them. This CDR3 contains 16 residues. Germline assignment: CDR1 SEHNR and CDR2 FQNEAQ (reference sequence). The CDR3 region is CASSLGSGQGNEKLFF. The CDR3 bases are TGTGCCAGCAGCTTAGGGTCAGGGCAGGGAAACGAAAAACTGTTTTTT.